These 26 T cell receptor beta chains were sequenced from one sample in a study of blood T cells in healthy people across ages. Through a sample-barcoded 5' primer and a J-beta primer mix, a second PCR was run for about 7 to 12 cycles. TCRdb re-derived calls from the 5' RACE reads in MiXCR, one entry per CDR3 protein. The sample contains 700,000 to 900,000 distinct CDR3 sequences, around half of which appear only once. The sequenced material came from blood. The receptor source for this set is a man at least 80 years old in good health.

This clonotype occurred a few times. V is TRBV29-1 and J is TRBJ2-7; possible D gene TRBD2, 6 bases. From germline, CDR1 is SQVTM and CDR2 ANQGSEA. CDR3 length: 11 amino acids. V was trimmed by 7 bases and J by 4 bases, leaving 11 bases between them. The CDR3 DNA reads as TGCAGCGCCCGGGGGATGTACGAGCAGTACTTC. Residues: CSARGMYEQYF.

The V gene is TRBV4-1, the J gene TRBJ2-3; TRBD2 agrees at 7 bases. In germline, CDR1 is MGHRA, CDR2 YSYEKL. There are 15 residues in the CDR3. The V segment lost 8 bases and the J segment 14 bases; nucleotides outside the gene matches: 22. Written as DNA, the CDR3 is TGCGCCAGCCCCCCCCCGCGGGAGAAGCACAGATACGCGTATTTT. Translating gives CASPPPREKHRYAYF.

V usage is TRBV18 and J usage is TRBJ2-5; D might be TRBD1 (6 bases). This CDR3 has 14 amino acids. Germline lookup yields CDR1 KGHSH and CDR2 LQKENI. Trimming stripped 2 bases from V and 4 bases from J, with 11 bases between. CDR3 region: CASSPLNRAETQYF. CDR3 nucleotides: TGTGCCAGCTCACCATTGAACAGGGCAGAGACCCAGTACTTC.

The chain joins TRBV18 to TRBJ1-2; tentative D call: TRBD1 (5 bases). CDR3 length: 16 residues. V was pared by 2 bases and J by 1 base, with 14 bases between. From germline, CDR1 is KGHSH and CDR2 LQKENI. This CDR3 is CASSPGAPGSNYGYTF. The CDR3 region has the DNA TGTGCCAGCTCACCAGGGGCTCCAGGGAGTAACTATGGCTACACCTTC. The variable domain in full, completed from reference TRBV18 and TRBJ1-2, reads NAGVMQNPRHLVRRRGQEARLRCSPMKGHSHVYWYRQLPEEGLKFMVYLQKENIIDESGMPKERFSAEFPKEGPSILRIQQVVRGDSAAYFCASSPGAPGSNYGYTFGSGTRLTVV.

V usage is TRBV5-1 and J usage is TRBJ2-4; 11 bases align to TRBD2. The V segment lost 4 bases and the J segment 9 bases; nucleotides outside the gene matches: 12. Germline-derived CDR1 and CDR2 are SGHRS and YFSETQ. The CDR3 totals 16 residues. The CDR3 DNA is TGCGCCAGCAGCGTATCGACTAGCGGGATGGAGGGCATTCAGTACTTC. The encoded protein is CASSVSTSGMEGIQYF.

The chain employs TRBV20-1 and TRBJ2-3, with D possibly TRBD1 on 6 matching bases. V was shortened by 5 bases and J by 1 base, with 13 bases between the two germline ends. CDR1 DFQATT and CDR2 SNEGSKA come from the germline V gene (reference sequence). This CDR3 has 14 residues. The CDR3, as DNA: TGCAGTGCTCCCCACCAGGGGCGCACAGATACGCAGTATTTT. Encoded protein: CSAPHQGRTDTQYF.

The chain joins TRBV28 to TRBJ1-2; the D gene is possibly TRBD1 (6 bases). Deletions cut 3 bases from V and 4 bases from J, with 18 bases between. This CDR3 contains 16 residues. Germline assignment: CDR1 MDHEN and CDR2 SYDVKM. As DNA, the CDR3 is TGTGCCAGCAGTTTTCGGAGACAGGTCAGGGGCTATGGCTACACCTTC. It translates to CASSFRRQVRGYGYTF.

This chain uses TRBV11-2 with TRBJ2-5, with 7 bases that match TRBD1. Germline V lookup: CDR1 SGHAT, CDR2 FQNNGV. This CDR3 comprises 12 residues. The ends lost 7 bases at V and 11 bases at J; junction bases unmatched: 10. The CDR3 nucleotides read TGTGCCAGCACCCTGTCCCAGGGGGAGCAGTACTTC. Amino acids: CASTLSQGEQYF.

V and J are TRBV3-1 and TRBJ2-3, with D possibly being TRBD1 (5 bases). The germline gives CDR1 LGHDT, CDR2 YNNKEL (reference sequence). Deletions cut 2 bases from V and 1 base from J, with 10 bases between. The CDR3 is made up of 15 amino acids. Here the CDR3 reads CASSQLGAGTDTQYF. The CDR3 DNA reads TGTGCCAGCAGCCAACTTGGGGCGGGCACAGATACGCAGTATTTT.

The gene calls are TRBV6-2 or TRBV6-3 and TRBJ1-5; no firm D call. The CDR3 totals 18 residues. Germline CDR1 reads MNHEY; CDR2 reads SVGEGT. The ends were cut back, 2 bases at V and 0 bases at J, with 17 bases in the middle. In DNA, the CDR3 is TGTGCCAGCAGTTACAGTCTGGGGAACAGCCATAGCAATCAGCCCCAGCATTTT. Amino acids: CASSYSLGNSHSNQPQHF.

This clonotype has only a few counts. This chain connects TRBV5-1 to TRBJ2-5; no clear D. The V gene lost 0 bases and the J gene lost 6 bases, with 3 bases spanning the gap. CDR1 and CDR2 (germline): SGHRS, YFSETQ. This CDR3 is 11 amino acids long. The DNA of the CDR3 is TGCGCCAGCAGCTTGGGCCAGACCCAGTACTTC. Translated, it gives CASSLGQTQYF.

V usage is TRBV12-3 or TRBV12-4 and J usage is TRBJ2-1, with a tentative D call TRBD2 (6 bases). This CDR3 contains 15 residues. Trimming took off 0 bases at V and 7 bases at J, with 13 bases between the two ends. DNA for the CDR3: TGTGCCAGCAGTTTAGCGGAGGGGCTGTGGAATGAGCAGTTCTTC. Its protein is CASSLAEGLWNEQFF.

This clonotype was recorded a few times. V gene TRBV9 combines with J gene TRBJ2-7; maybe TRBD2 (5 bases). The V gene lost 3 bases and the J gene lost 2 bases, with 9 bases spanning the gap. This CDR3 comprises 13 residues. Germline CDR1 reads SGDLS; CDR2 reads YYNGEE. This chain's CDR3 is CASSGQEAYEQYF. In nucleotides, the CDR3 is TGTGCCAGCAGCGGCCAGGAGGCCTACGAGCAGTACTTC.

V is TRBV29-1 and J is TRBJ1-1, with 7 nucleotides matching TRBD1. The CDR3 length is 11 residues. Germline V gene data show CDR1 as SQVTM and CDR2 as ANQGSEA. With 6 bases clipped from V and 6 bases from J, the junction kept 4 bases outside the gene matches. CDR3 DNA sequence: TGCAGCGTAGGGACAGTCCCTGAAGCTTTCTTT. This gives the protein CSVGTVPEAFF.

The chain joins TRBV27 to TRBJ1-2; D gene unclear. The CDR3 has 13 residues. CDR1 and CDR2 from the germline V gene are MNHEY and SMNVEV (reference sequence). The V and J ends lost 9 bases and 6 bases respectively, with 17 bases between them. The CDR3 loop is CASTNSLSHGYTF. The CDR3 nucleotides read TGTGCCAGTACGAATAGCCTTAGTCATGGCTACACCTTC.

The chain employs TRBV12-3 or TRBV12-4 and TRBJ2-7; weak D call: TRBD2 (6 bases). The CDR3 covers 16 residues. V lost 4 bases to trimming and J lost 6 bases, with 22 bases between them. The CDR3 bases are TGTGCCAGCAGTTCCGGGGTCGGGGGTAGGGCGGGCGAGCAGTACTTC. Encoded protein: CASSSGVGGRAGEQYF.

The genes are TRBV2 and TRBJ2-7; D is perhaps TRBD1 or TRBD2 (5 bases each). Trimming removed 7 bases from V and 6 bases from J, with 19 bases in between. This CDR3 spans 14 amino acids. Germline V gene data show CDR1 as SNHLY and CDR2 as FYNNEI. CDR3 region: CASKTPGPRGEQYF. The CDR3 region has the DNA TGTGCCAGCAAGACTCCGGGGCCCCGAGGCGAGCAGTACTTC.

The V call is TRBV20-1, the J call TRBJ2-7, with a possible D match to TRBD2 (5 bases). CDR1 is DFQATT, CDR2 SNEGSKA, per germline (reference sequence). V was pared by 6 bases and J by 2 bases, with 17 bases between. The CDR3 is 14 amino acids. The CDR3 loop reads CSAPPLRVAYEQYF. The CDR3 region has the DNA TGCAGTGCCCCCCCCCTGCGGGTCGCCTACGAGCAGTACTTC.

Of note for this clonotype: An end of the junction differs from the germline gene, which may be a read error. This rearrangement joins TRBV29-1 to TRBJ2-7, with D perhaps matching TRBD1 or TRBD2 (5 bases each). CDR3 size: 16 residues. Germline CDR1 reads SQVTM; CDR2 reads ANQGSEA. CDR3: CSVDGLGDASSYGQYF. The DNA of the CDR3 is TGCAGCGTGGATGGCCTCGGGGACGCCTCCTCCTACGGGCAGTACTTC.

This chain links TRBV3-1 with TRBJ2-7, with 13 bases aligning to TRBD2. V gave up 0 bases and J gave up 6 bases; unmatched junction bases: 5. There are 16 residues in the CDR3. Germline loops: CDR1 LGHDT, CDR2 YNNKEL (reference sequence). In DNA form, the CDR3 reads TGTGCCAGCAGCCAAGACGGGACTAGCGGGAAACGCGAGCAGTACTTC. Translated: CASSQDGTSGKREQYF.

This clonotype has just a few counts. The CDR3 bases are TGTGCCAGCAGCCCTCCGGGACATGAGCAGTTCTTC. It is translated as CASSPPGHEQFF. The chain uses TRBV5-5 and TRBJ2-1, with D possibly called TRBD1 or TRBD2 (5 bases each). Trimming shortened V by 4 bases and J by 8 bases, and 10 bases separated the two germline ends. This CDR3 spans 12 amino acids. In germline, CDR1 is SGHKS, CDR2 YYEKEE (reference sequence).

The chain couples TRBV20-1 to TRBJ2-7; D possibly corresponds to TRBD1 (5 bases). Germline assignment: CDR1 DFQATT and CDR2 SNEGSKA (reference sequence). The CDR3 runs 12 residues. Between the trimmed V and J ends, which lost 3 bases and 1 base, there was a span of 7 bases. The DNA for the CDR3 is TGCAGTGCTAGTCAGGGATCCTACGAGCAGTACTTC. Its translation: CSASQGSYEQYF.

The V gene is TRBV11-2, the J gene TRBJ1-5, with TRBD1 matching over 7 bases. With 5 bases clipped from V and 4 bases from J, the junction kept 17 bases outside the gene matches. The CDR3 runs to 18 residues. Germline lookup yields CDR1 SGHAT and CDR2 FQNNGV. CDR3 bases: TGTGCCAGCAGCCTCTCCCCCACTCAGGGGGTTCGAAATCAGCCCCAGCATTTT. Its protein product is CASSLSPTQGVRNQPQHF.

The sample holds a few counts of this clonotype. The chain recombines TRBV20-1 with TRBJ2-5, with 9 nucleotides matching TRBD2. The ends lost 2 bases at V and 0 bases at J; junction bases unmatched: 7. The CDR3 is 16 residues long. The germline V gene has CDR1 DFQATT and CDR2 SNEGSKA (reference sequence). For the CDR3, the DNA is TGCAGTGCTAGACTCGTGGCGGGAGGGTACCAAGAGACCCAGTACTTC. Amino acid sequence: CSARLVAGGYQETQYF.

A few counts support this clonotype. This chain connects TRBV7-2 to TRBJ2-5; D remains unclear. The CDR3 loop spans 15 amino acids. Looked up from germline, CDR1 is SGHTA and CDR2 is FQGNSA. Trimming stripped 5 bases from V and 0 bases from J, with 13 bases between. This chain's CDR3 is CASSLQTANQETQYF. DNA for the CDR3: TGTGCCAGCAGCCTTCAAACGGCAAACCAAGAGACCCAGTACTTC.

The chain combines TRBV6-1 with TRBJ2-7; tentatively, D is TRBD2 (6 bases). The CDR3 runs 14 residues. V was pared by 4 bases and J by 4 bases, with 14 bases between. Germline V gives CDR1 MNHNS, CDR2 SASEGT. The CDR3 nucleotides are TGTGCCAGCAGTGTGGAGGGGAGAATGTACGAGCAGTACTTC. This gives the protein CASSVEGRMYEQYF.